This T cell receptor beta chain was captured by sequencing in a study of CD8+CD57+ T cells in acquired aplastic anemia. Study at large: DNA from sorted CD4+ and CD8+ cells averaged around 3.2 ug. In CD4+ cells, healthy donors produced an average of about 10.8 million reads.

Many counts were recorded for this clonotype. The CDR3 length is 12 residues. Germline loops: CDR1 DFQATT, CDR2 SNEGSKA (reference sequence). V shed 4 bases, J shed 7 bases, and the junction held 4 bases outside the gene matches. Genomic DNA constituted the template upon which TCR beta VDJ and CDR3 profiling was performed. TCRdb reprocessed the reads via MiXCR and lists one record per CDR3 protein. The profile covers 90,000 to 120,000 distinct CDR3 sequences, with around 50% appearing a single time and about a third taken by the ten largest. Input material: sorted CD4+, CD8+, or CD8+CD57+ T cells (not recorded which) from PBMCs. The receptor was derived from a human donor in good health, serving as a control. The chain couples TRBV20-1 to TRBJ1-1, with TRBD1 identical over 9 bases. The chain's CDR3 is CSATGQGGEAFF. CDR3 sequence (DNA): TGCAGTGCTACGGGACAGGGTGGTGAAGCTTTCTTT.